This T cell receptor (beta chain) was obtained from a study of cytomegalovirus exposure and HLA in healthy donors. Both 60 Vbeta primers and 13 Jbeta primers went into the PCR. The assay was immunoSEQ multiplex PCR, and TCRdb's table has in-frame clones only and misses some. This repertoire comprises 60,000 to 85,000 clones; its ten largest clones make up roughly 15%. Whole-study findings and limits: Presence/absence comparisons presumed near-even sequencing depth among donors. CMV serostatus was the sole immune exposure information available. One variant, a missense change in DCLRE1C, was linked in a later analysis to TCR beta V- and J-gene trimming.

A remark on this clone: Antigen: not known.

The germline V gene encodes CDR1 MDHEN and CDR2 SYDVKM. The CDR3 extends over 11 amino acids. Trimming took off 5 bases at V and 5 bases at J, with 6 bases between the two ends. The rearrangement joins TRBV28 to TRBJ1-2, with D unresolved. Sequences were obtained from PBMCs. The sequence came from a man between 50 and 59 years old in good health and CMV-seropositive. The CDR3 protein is CASSNRYGYTF. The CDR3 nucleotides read TGTGCCAGCAGTAACAGATATGGCTACACCTTC.